The 18 T cell receptor beta chains below all came from one sample that was sequenced in a study of early T cells in non-severe SARS-CoV-2 infection (TCRdb year 2021). Library preparation was by 5' RACE. Sequencing used a NextSeq 500. TCRdb trimmed the raw reads at Q25, called clones with MiXCR and kept productive beta chains. Each CDR3 protein appears once, grouped with its most common genes and DNA. The sample data list around 82,000 distinct CDR3 sequences, and approximately 14% of these were observed just once. About 0.58% of the sample belongs to the ten largest clones. Input material: whole blood. All receptors derive from an adult who was a healthcare worker with PCR-confirmed SARS-CoV-2 infection or an uninfected control (not recorded which).

The chain recombines TRBV6-1 with TRBJ2-5, with 9 bases fitting TRBD1. V dropped 1 base and J dropped 6; count of bases not matched to a gene: 9. The CDR3 sequence is 16 residues long. Germline CDR1 is MNHNS and CDR2 is SASEGT. CDR3 loop: CASSEVGQGLRKTQYF. In DNA form, the CDR3 reads TGTGCCAGCAGTGAAGTGGGACAGGGTTTGAGAAAGACCCAGTACTTC.

V gene TRBV20-1 combines with J gene TRBJ1-1; D not certain. The CDR3 contains 14 residues. V was pared by 2 bases and J by 1 base, with 11 bases between. Germline assignment: CDR1 DFQATT and CDR2 SNEGSKA (reference sequence). The CDR3 spells CSARTWVSNTEAFF. DNA of the CDR3: TGCAGTGCTAGAACGTGGGTATCGAACACTGAAGCTTTCTTT.

In this sample, this clonotype turned up many times. The CDR3 DNA reads TGTGCCAGCAGCCCCAGCTCGGGCGGATATGGCTACACCTTC. Encoded protein: CASSPSSGGYGYTF. The gene calls are TRBV3-1 and TRBJ1-2; D ambiguous. The CDR3 sequence is 14 residues long. The V and J ends lost 4 bases and 5 bases respectively, with 14 bases between them. Germline V gene sequence: CDR1 LGHDT, CDR2 YNNKEL (reference sequence).

The chain carries TRBV24-1 and TRBJ1-2, with 8 bases identical to TRBD1. The germline V gene encodes CDR1 KGHDR and CDR2 SFDVKD. This CDR3 region has 15 residues. Germline trimming cut 2 bases from V and 5 bases from J; bases unmatched to any gene: 6. The CDR3 here is CATSDSMTGVYGYTF. CDR3 nucleotide sequence: TGTGCCACCAGTGATTCAATGACAGGGGTTTATGGCTACACCTTC.

This clonotype turned up a few times. As DNA, the CDR3 is TGTGCCATCAGTGAGGCTAGCACCCACACCATATATTTT. It yields the protein CAISEASTHTIYF. The chain is built from TRBV10-3 and TRBJ1-3; unclear D gene. This CDR3 spans 13 amino acids. Trimming removed 2 bases at V and 8 bases at J, with 10 bases between. CDR1 and CDR2 (germline): ENHRY, SYGVKD.

The gene calls are TRBV28 and TRBJ2-5; D gene ambiguous. The CDR3 runs to 12 residues. CDR1 and CDR2 from the germline V gene are MDHEN and SYDVKM. Trimming took off 9 bases at V and 0 bases at J, with 8 bases between the two ends. The DNA for the CDR3 is TGTGCCAGTGCAAGGAACCAAGAGACCCAGTACTTC. The encoded protein is CASARNQETQYF.

There are many counts of this clonotype. This sequence joins TRBV4-1 and TRBJ1-5; D is possibly TRBD1 (6 bases). Germline V gene data show CDR1 as MGHRA and CDR2 as YSYEKL. The CDR3 extends over 16 amino acids. V was pared by 0 bases and J by 1 base, with 10 bases between. This CDR3 is CASSQDRGYSNQPQHF. The CDR3 coding sequence is TGCGCCAGCAGCCAAGACAGGGGTTACAGCAATCAGCCCCAGCATTTT.

This chain uses TRBV12-3 or TRBV12-4 with TRBJ1-1; D is unresolved. Trimming pared 7 bases from V and 4 bases from J, leaving 16 bases between. CDR3 length equals 14 residues. For the CDR3, the DNA is TGTGCCAGCATCCCAACTCGAAAAAGCACTGAAGCTTTCTTT. This gives the protein CASIPTRKSTEAFF.

This clonotype was observed at least ten times. V and J are TRBV30 and TRBJ2-2; no clear D. CDR3 size: 13 residues. Germline CDR1 and CDR2: GTSNPN and SVGIG (reference sequence). V shed 0 bases and J shed 7 bases, with 9 bases lying between them. CDR3 in DNA: TGTGCCTGGAGTGTAGTAGTTCTCGGGGAGCTGTTTTTT. Translation gives CAWSVVVLGELFF.

This clonotype was seen more than once but under ten times. The rearrangement uses TRBV19 and TRBJ2-2; 7 bases match TRBD2. The CDR3 contains 15 residues. CDR1 and CDR2 (germline): LNHDA, SQIVND (reference sequence). Unmatched junction bases numbered 3, after V lost 3 bases and J lost 2 bases. Here the CDR3 reads CASSMGGRNTGELFF. Here the CDR3 DNA reads TGTGCCAGTAGTATGGGCGGGAGAAACACCGGGGAGCTGTTTTTT.

In DNA, the CDR3 is TGTGCCACCGGGGTGACCGGACAAGAGACCCAGTACTTC. Translating it yields CATGVTGQETQYF. V gene TRBV24-1 combines with J gene TRBJ2-5; D not resolved. Trimming shortened V by 9 bases and J by 2 bases, and 12 bases separated the two germline ends. Germline V gives CDR1 KGHDR, CDR2 SFDVKD. The CDR3 sequence is 13 residues long.

The rearrangement uses TRBV7-9 and TRBJ1-1, with D possibly TRBD1 on 6 matching bases. Germline CDR1 and CDR2: SEHNR and FQNEAQ (reference sequence). The germline V and J ends were trimmed by 4 bases and 3 bases, with 9 bases remaining between them. The CDR3 contains 13 residues. CDR3 bases: TGTGCCAGCAGCTCCCAGGGGTACACTGAAGCTTTCTTT. It encodes CASSSQGYTEAFF. Looking up the rest from reference TRBV7-9 and TRBJ1-1 gives the full variable domain: DTGVSQNPRHKITKRGQNVTFRCDPISEHNRLYWYRQTLGQGPEFLTYFQNEAQLEKSRLLSDRFSAERPKGSFSTLEIQRTEQGDSAMYLCASSSQGYTEAFFGQGTRLTVV.

This clonotype has a handful of counts. The chain combines TRBV12-3 or TRBV12-4 with TRBJ1-3, with 9 bases that match TRBD1. This CDR3 comprises 18 residues. V was clipped by 5 bases and J by 8 bases; unmatched bases: 19. The CDR3 nucleotides read TGTGCCAGCAGTCTCCAGATAGATAACGGGACAGGGAGCCACACCATATATTTT. Protein sequence: CASSLQIDNGTGSHTIYF.

This clonotype was recorded at least ten times. The chain combines TRBV12-3 or TRBV12-4 with TRBJ1-4; tentative D call: TRBD1 (5 bases). This CDR3 spans 14 amino acids. Trimming shortened V by 7 bases and J by 8 bases, and 17 bases separated the two germline ends. CDR3 in amino acids: CASTSYGGGEKLFF. In nucleotides, the CDR3 is TGTGCCAGCACCTCATACGGGGGGGGAGAAAAACTGTTTTTT.

This clonotype has more than one count but fewer than ten. This chain links TRBV7-3 with TRBJ2-1; 13 bases are shared with TRBD2. The CDR3 consists of 17 residues. The V gene's germline CDR1 is SGHTA and CDR2 FQGTGA. After removal of 3 bases from V and 4 bases from J, the junction contained 6 bases not matched to a gene. The CDR3 DNA sequence: TGTGCCAGCAGCTTGGCCGGGACTAGCGGGGTATACAATGAGCAGTTCTTC. It is translated as CASSLAGTSGVYNEQFF.

This clonotype was found many times. J is TRBJ2-1 and V is TRBV20-1, with TRBD1 matching 9 bases. The germline V gene has CDR1 DFQATT and CDR2 SNEGSKA (reference sequence). The CDR3 loop spans 13 amino acids. V dropped 4 bases and J dropped 9; count of bases not matched to a gene: 7. The CDR3 DNA is TGCAGTGCTACGAAAGGGACAGGGCTTGAGCAGTTCTTC. Translated, it gives CSATKGTGLEQFF.

The chain is built from TRBV7-2 and TRBJ2-5, with D perhaps given as TRBD1 or TRBD2 (5 bases each). Germline loops: CDR1 SGHTA, CDR2 FQGNSA. The ends were cut back, 0 bases at V and 4 bases at J, with 6 bases in the middle. The CDR3 loop spans 13 amino acids. CDR3 amino acids: CASSLAGRETQYF. The CDR3 nucleotides read TGTGCCAGCAGCTTAGCGGGACGAGAGACCCAGTACTTC.

This clonotype was counted only a few times. The chain is built from TRBV3-1 and TRBJ2-7; the match to TRBD1 covers 10 bases. The CDR3 contains 13 residues. With 4 bases clipped from V and 5 bases from J, the junction kept 2 bases outside the gene matches. Germline V gene sequence: CDR1 LGHDT, CDR2 YNNKEL (reference sequence). In DNA, the CDR3 is TGTGCCAGCAGCCGGGACAGGGGTCACGAGCAGTACGTC. Amino acids: CASSRDRGHEQYV.